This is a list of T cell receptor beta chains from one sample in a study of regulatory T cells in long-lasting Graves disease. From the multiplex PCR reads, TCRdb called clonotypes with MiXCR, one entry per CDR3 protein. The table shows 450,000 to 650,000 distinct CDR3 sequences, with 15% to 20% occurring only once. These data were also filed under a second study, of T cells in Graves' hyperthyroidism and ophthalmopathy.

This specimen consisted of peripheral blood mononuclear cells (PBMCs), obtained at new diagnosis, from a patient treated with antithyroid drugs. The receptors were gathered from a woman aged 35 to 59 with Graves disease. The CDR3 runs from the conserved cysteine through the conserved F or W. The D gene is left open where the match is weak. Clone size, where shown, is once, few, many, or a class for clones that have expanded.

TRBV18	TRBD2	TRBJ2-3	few	TGTGCCAGCTCACTTATTTGGACTAGCGCAGATACGCAGTATTTT	CASSLIWTSADTQYF
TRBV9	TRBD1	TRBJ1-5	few	TGTGCCAGCAGCCTCAGGGGGTCCATCAATCAGCCCCAGCATTTT	CASSLRGSINQPQHF
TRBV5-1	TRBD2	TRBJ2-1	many	TGCGCCAGCAGCTCCTTTTCTAGCGGGGGGGCCGCGTACAATGAGCAGTTCTTC	CASSSFSSGGAAYNEQFF
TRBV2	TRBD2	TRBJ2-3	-	TGTGCCAGCAGCGGACTAGCGGGAGTGGGGACAGATACGCAGTATTTT	CASSGLAGVGTDTQYF
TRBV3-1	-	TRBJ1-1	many	TGTGCCAGCAGCCCATTCCAGGGCCAAGGGACTGAAGCTTTCTTT	CASSPFQGQGTEAFF
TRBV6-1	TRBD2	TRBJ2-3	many	TGTGCCAGCAGCGCCACGGGAGGACCCACAGATACGCAGTATTTT	CASSATGGPTDTQYF
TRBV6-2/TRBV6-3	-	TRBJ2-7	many	TGTGCCGGCAGTTACGGACAGACGGACTCCTACGAGCAGTACTTC	CAGSYGQTDSYEQYF
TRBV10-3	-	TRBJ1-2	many	TGTGCCATCCGGGGGGGAGACTATGGCTACACCTTC	CAIRGGDYGYTF
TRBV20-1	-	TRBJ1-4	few	TGCAGTGCTAGAGATTTTGAGGGGCCTAATGAAAAACTGTTTTTT	CSARDFEGPNEKLFF
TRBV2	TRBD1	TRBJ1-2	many	TGTGCCAGCAGAGACAGGGGTTCCATCTATGGCTACACCTTC	CASRDRGSIYGYTF
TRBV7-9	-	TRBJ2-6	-	TGTGCCAGCATGGTAGCTGGGGCCAACGTCCTGACTTTC	CASMVAGANVLTF
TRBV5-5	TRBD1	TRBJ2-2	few	TGTGCCAGCCTATCGGACAGGGGGGTAACCGGGGAGCTGTTTTTT	CASLSDRGVTGELFF
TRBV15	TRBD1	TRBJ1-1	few	TGTGCCACCCAGGGACAGGTGAACACTGAAGCTTTCTTT	CATQGQVNTEAFF
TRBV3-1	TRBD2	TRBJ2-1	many	TGTGCCAGCAGCCAAGACCCCGGTGGGACTATCGCGTTCTTC	CASSQDPGGTIAFF
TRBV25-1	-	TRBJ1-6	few	TGTGCCAGCAGTGTCTCTCGCTCCTATAATTCACCCCTCCACTTT	CASSVSRSYNSPLHF
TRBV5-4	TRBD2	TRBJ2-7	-	TGTGCCAGCAGCTCTAGCGGGGGGCCCTTCTACGAGCAGTACTTC	CASSSSGGPFYEQYF
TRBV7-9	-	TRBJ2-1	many	TGTGCCAGCAGCCCTTCATCGTACTCCTACAATGAGCAGTTCTTC	CASSPSSYSYNEQFF
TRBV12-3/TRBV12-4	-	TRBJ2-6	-	TGTGCCAGCAGTCCTAGGACTCTTAGCTCTGGGGCCAACGTCCTGACTTTC	CASSPRTLSSGANVLTF
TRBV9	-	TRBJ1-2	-	TGTGCCAGCAGCGTACTGGGAACCTTTCGGCATGGCTACACCTTC	CASSVLGTFRHGYTF
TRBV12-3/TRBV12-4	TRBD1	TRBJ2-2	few	TGTGCCAGCAGTTCCAGTACGGGACAGGCCGGGGAGCTGTTTTTT	CASSSSTGQAGELFF
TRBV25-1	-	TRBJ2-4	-	TGTGCCAGCAGTGATACGCTACTAGCCAAAAACATTCAGTACTTC	CASSDTLLAKNIQYF
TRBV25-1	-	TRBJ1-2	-	TGTGCCAGCAGCGATAGTACGATCTATCGTGGCTACACCTTC	CASSDSTIYRGYTF
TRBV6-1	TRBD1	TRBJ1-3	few	TGTGCCAGCACCGCCGACAGGGATCAAAACACCATATATTTT	CASTADRDQNTIYF
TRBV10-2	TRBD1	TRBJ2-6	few	TGCGCCAGCAGGAGGGGACAGGGGGCGCGCGGGGCCAACGTCCTGACTTTC	CASRRGQGARGANVLTF
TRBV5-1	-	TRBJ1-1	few	TGCGCCAGCAGCTTGGGGCCGGGGGACACTACACGAGGGAACACTGAAGCTTTCTTT	CASSLGPGDTTRGNTEAFF
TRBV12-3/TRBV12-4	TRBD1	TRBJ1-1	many	TGTGCCAGCAGTTCCAACAGGGGGCCCAAGAACACTGAAGCTTTCTTT	CASSSNRGPKNTEAFF
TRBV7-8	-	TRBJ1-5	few	TGTGCCAGCACCACCGGGACCAGAAATCAGCCCCAGCATTTT	CASTTGTRNQPQHF
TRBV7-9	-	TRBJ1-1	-	TGTGCCAGCAGCTCACGGGCCAGATTGGAGAGGAGGGCTGAAGCTTTCTTT	CASSSRARLERRAEAFF
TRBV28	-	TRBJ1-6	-	TGTGCCAGCAGTTTACTGACAAATTCACCCCTCCACTTT	CASSLLTNSPLHF
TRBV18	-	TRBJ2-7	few	TGTGCCAGCTCACCGCTGGGGGACACCACCTACGAGCAGTACTTC	CASSPLGDTTYEQYF
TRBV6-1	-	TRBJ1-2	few	TGTGCCAGCAGACTCCGGGACTCCGTTCTATACACCTTC	CASRLRDSVLYTF
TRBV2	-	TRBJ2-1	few	TGTGCCAGCAGTTCCGGGCACAATGAGCAGTTCTTC	CASSSGHNEQFF
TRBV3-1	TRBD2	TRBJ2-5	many	TGTGCCAGCAGCCAAGATAGAGTAAGCGGGGGTCTGCAAGAGACCCAGTACTTC	CASSQDRVSGGLQETQYF
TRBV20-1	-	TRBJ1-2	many	TGCAGTGCTAGTTCGAGTCCCGGCTACACCTTC	CSASSSPGYTF
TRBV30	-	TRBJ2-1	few	TGTGCCTGGAGTGTACGTGGGGGGTTCGTCAATGAGCAGTTCTTC	CAWSVRGGFVNEQFF
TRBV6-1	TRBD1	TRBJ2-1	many	TGTGCCAGCAGTGACAGGACAGGGGTGGGTGAGCAGTTCTTC	CASSDRTGVGEQFF
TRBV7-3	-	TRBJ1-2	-	TGTGCCAGCAGTCCCCTGGGAGGGGGGTTGAACTATGGCTACACCTTC	CASSPLGGGLNYGYTF
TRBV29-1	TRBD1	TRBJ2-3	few	TGCAGCTCCCGGACAGGGACCACAGATACGCAGTATTTT	CSSRTGTTDTQYF
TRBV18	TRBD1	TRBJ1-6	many	TGTGCCAGCAGCTTACGACAGGGGGGAAATTCACCCCTCCACTTT	CASSLRQGGNSPLHF
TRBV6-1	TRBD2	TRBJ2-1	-	TGTGCCAGCACCCACCGGACTAGCGGGGGGGGACCGCAGTTCTTC	CASTHRTSGGGPQFF
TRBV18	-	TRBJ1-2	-	TGTGCCAGCTCACCCCCCGGGACTCTTAACTATGGCTACACCTTC	CASSPPGTLNYGYTF
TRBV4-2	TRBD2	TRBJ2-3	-	TGTGCCAGCGACCCGGGACTAGCGGACACAGATACGCAGTATTTT	CASDPGLADTDTQYF
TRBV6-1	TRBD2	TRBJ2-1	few	TGTGCCAGCACCCGAAGAGGGGCGGGGGGCGTTAATGAGCAGTTCTTC	CASTRRGAGGVNEQFF
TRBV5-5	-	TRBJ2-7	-	TGTGCCAGCAGCTTGGTTGCAGCCCACTACGAGCAGTACTTC	CASSLVAAHYEQYF
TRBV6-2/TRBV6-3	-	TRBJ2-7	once	TGTGCCAGCAGTGAGGGACTGCCCTACGAGCAGTACTTC	CASSEGLPYEQYF
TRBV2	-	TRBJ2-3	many	TGTGCCAGCGCGGGATTCCTCTCGAATACGCAGTATTTT	CASAGFLSNTQYF
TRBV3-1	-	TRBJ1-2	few	TGTGCCAGCAGCCAAGGTGGGGTCTTCGACACCTTC	CASSQGGVFDTF
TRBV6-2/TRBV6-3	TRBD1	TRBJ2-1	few	TGTGCCATTGGACAGGGGCACAATGAGCAGTTCTTC	CAIGQGHNEQFF
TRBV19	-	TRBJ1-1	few	TGTGCCAGTAGTAGACGGGTGAACACTGAAGCTTTCTTT	CASSRRVNTEAFF
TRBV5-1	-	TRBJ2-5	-	TGCGCCAGCAGCTTGTTCAGAGCGTCCTCCGAGACCCAGTACTTC	CASSLFRASSETQYF
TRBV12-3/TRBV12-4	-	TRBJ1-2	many	TGTGCCAGCTCCGTTTCGGCCCAGGACTTTGGCTACACCTTC	CASSVSAQDFGYTF
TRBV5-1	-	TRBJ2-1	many	TGCGCCAGCAGCTTGACACCGAGGGGGACCTACAATGAGCAGTTCTTC	CASSLTPRGTYNEQFF
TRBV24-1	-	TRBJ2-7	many	TGTGCCACCAGTGAGGGGAAGGGGACCTACGAGCAGTACTTC	CATSEGKGTYEQYF
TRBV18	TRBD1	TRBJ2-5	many	TGTGCCAGCTCACCGGGACAGGGGTGGAAGACCCAGTACTTC	CASSPGQGWKTQYF
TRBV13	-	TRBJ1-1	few	TGTGCCAGCAGCACGACGATGAACACTGAAGCTTTCTTT	CASSTTMNTEAFF
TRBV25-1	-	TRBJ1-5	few	TGTGCCAGCAGTGACCACAGGGTAGGGCAGCCCCAGCATTTT	CASSDHRVGQPQHF
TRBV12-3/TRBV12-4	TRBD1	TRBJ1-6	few	TGTGCCAGCAGTTCCGGGGACAGGGGGCTAGAATCACCCCTCCACTTT	CASSSGDRGLESPLHF
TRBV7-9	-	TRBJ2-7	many	TGTGCCAGCAGCCAACAGGTCTCCTACGAGCAGTACTTC	CASSQQVSYEQYF